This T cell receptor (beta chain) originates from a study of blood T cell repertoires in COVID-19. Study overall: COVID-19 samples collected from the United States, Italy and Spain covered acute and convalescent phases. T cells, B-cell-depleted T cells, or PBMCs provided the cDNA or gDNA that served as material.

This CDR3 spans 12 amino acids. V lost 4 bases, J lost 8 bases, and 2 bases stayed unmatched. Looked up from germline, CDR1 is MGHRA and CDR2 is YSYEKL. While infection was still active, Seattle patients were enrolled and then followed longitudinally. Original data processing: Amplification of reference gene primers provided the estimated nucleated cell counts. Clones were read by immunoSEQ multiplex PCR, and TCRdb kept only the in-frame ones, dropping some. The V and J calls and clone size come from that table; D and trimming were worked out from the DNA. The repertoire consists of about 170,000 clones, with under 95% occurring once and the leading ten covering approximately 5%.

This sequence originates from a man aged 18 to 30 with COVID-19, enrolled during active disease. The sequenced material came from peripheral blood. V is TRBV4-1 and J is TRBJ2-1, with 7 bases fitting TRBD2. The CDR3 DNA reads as TGCGCCAGCAGCCCCCGGGGGGATGAGCAGTTCTTC. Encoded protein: CASSPRGDEQFF.